The present T cell receptor beta chain was sequenced within a study of blood T cell repertoires in COVID-19. The assay was immunoSEQ multiplex PCR, and TCRdb's table has in-frame clones only and misses some. The sample carries some 510,000 clones, roughly 90% recorded once. All enrollees were roughly 18 to 89 years old and from roughly 22 US areas. Cohort placement rested on clinical history that participants reported themselves. This TCR was sampled from a woman aged 40 to 50 who had recovered from COVID-19. Specimen: PBMCs or T cells enriched from blood (not recorded which).

CDR3 nucleotide sequence: TGTGCCAGCACCAATAAAGGGGGCACCGGGGAGCTGTTTTTT. It codes for CASTNKGGTGELFF. This chain links TRBV11-2 with TRBJ2-2; tentative D call: TRBD1 (6 bases). The CDR3 is 14 residues long. V was trimmed by 7 bases and J by 4 bases, leaving 13 bases between them. Germline V gene lookup returns CDR1 SGHAT and CDR2 FQNNGV.